This TCR beta chain was captured by sequencing in a study of blood T cell repertoires in COVID-19. Original analysis: Scientists estimated how many nucleated cells there were by amplifying reference gene primers. Profiled with immunoSEQ multiplex PCR; TCRdb holds only in-frame clones, not every one. V, J and clone size reflect that table, while D and trimming were determined from the DNA. The sample has about 300,000 clones, approximately 84% seen once. V lost 3 bases and J 0 bases, leaving 21 bases between the germline ends. The CDR3 has 18 residues. Germline V lookup: CDR1 SGHTS, CDR2 YDEGEE. Input material: peripheral blood. The TCR originated in a human donor with COVID-19, enrolled during active disease. The donor label of this sample is uncertain. The chain has TRBV5-8 and TRBJ1-2, with a weak D call TRBD1 (5 bases). CDR3 residues: CASSWGVAEPVANYGYTF. The CDR3 DNA reads as TGTGCCAGCAGCTGGGGGGTGGCGGAGCCGGTTGCTAACTATGGCTACACCTTC. Looking up the rest from reference TRBV5-8 and TRBJ1-2 gives the full variable domain: EAGVTQSPTHLIKTRGQQATLRCSPISGHTSVYWYQQALGLGLQFLLWYDEGEERNRGNFPPRFSGRQFPNYSSELNVNALELEDSALYLCASSWGVAEPVANYGYTFGSGTRLTVV.